Shown below are 11 T cell receptor beta chains from a single sample sequenced in a study of T cells in Graves' hyperthyroidism and ophthalmopathy. RNA transcripts served as the template for amplifying TCR beta CDR3 regions. HTBI primers drove first-round RT-PCR of the TCR CDR3. TCRdb called the multiplex PCR reads again in MiXCR, with one record for every CDR3 protein. Among around 570,000 distinct CDR3 sequences listed, 20% were seen once. Sequencing was carried out using blood. These receptors were obtained from a man aged 35-49 years with Graves' ophthalmopathy.

This clonotype appeared many times. The chain joins TRBV2 to TRBJ1-2; TRBD1 might be the D (5 bases). Germline V gene lookup returns CDR1 SNHLY and CDR2 FYNNEI. V was shortened by 4 bases and J by 4 bases, with 16 bases between the two germline ends. The CDR3 extends over 15 amino acids. The CDR3 here is CASSAAGSPSYGYTF. CDR3 nucleotide sequence: TGTGCCAGCAGTGCGGCAGGGTCCCCTAGCTATGGCTACACCTTC. The full variable domain, rest sourced from reference TRBV2 and TRBJ1-2, is EPEVTQTPSHQVTQMGQEVILRCVPISNHLYFYWYRQILGQKVEFLVSFYNNEISEKSEIFDDQFSVERPDGSNFTLKIRSTKLEDSAMYFCASSAAGSPSYGYTFGSGTRLTVV.

This clonotype was recorded many times. J is TRBJ2-1 and V is TRBV7-9, with 10 bases lining up with TRBD2. CDR1 and CDR2 from the germline V gene are SEHNR and FQNEAQ (reference sequence). There are 14 residues in the CDR3. V lost 6 bases and J lost 4; bases outside the gene matches: 3. The chain's CDR3 is CASSPAGGYNEQFF. In nucleotides, the CDR3 is TGTGCCAGCAGTCCAGCGGGAGGGTACAATGAGCAGTTCTTC.

This clonotype was detected ten times or more. The gene calls are TRBV5-1 and TRBJ2-7, with D uncertain. V gave up 5 bases and J gave up 5 bases, with 8 bases separating them. CDR3 length: 11 amino acids. Germline assignment: CDR1 SGHRS and CDR2 YFSETQ. The CDR3 protein is CASREKNEQYF. CDR3 in DNA: TGCGCCAGCAGAGAAAAAAACGAGCAGTACTTC.

This clonotype was observed a handful of times. J is TRBJ2-5 and V is TRBV7-2; TRBD2 agrees at 16 bases. The germline V gene has CDR1 SGHTA and CDR2 FQGNSA. The CDR3 runs 15 residues. Germline trimming cut 3 bases from V and 7 bases from J; bases unmatched to any gene: 2. CDR3 sequence: CASSLGLAGGRTQYF. As DNA, the CDR3 is TGTGCCAGCAGCTTGGGACTAGCGGGGGGGCGGACCCAGTACTTC.

The CDR3, as DNA: TGTGCCAGCAGGGTACAGGTGATTAGCACAGATACGCAGTATTTT. Protein: CASRVQVISTDTQYF. The chain combines TRBV6-1 with TRBJ2-3; TRBD1 might be the D (5 bases). Germline assignment: CDR1 MNHNS and CDR2 SASEGT. Trimming removed 6 bases at V and 0 bases at J, with 13 bases between. This CDR3 comprises 15 residues.

V is TRBV7-8 and J is TRBJ1-6; a possible D gene is TRBD1 (5 bases). Germline V gene sequence: CDR1 SGHVS, CDR2 FQNEAQ. Trimming removed 2 bases at V and 9 bases at J, with 20 bases between. This CDR3 comprises 17 residues. CDR3 in DNA: TGTGCCAGCAGCTTATCCTCAGGGACGCTTAATAGTTCACCCCTCCACTTT. Translation: CASSLSSGTLNSSPLHF.

This clonotype was seen many times. V gene TRBV18 combines with J gene TRBJ1-2, with D hard to call. CDR3 length: 13 amino acids. Germline lookup yields CDR1 KGHSH and CDR2 LQKENI. The V end lost 2 bases, the J end lost 5 bases, and 9 bases lay between the germline ends. The CDR3 loop is CASSPGDDYGYTF. The CDR3 DNA follows: TGTGCCAGCTCACCAGGCGATGATTATGGCTACACCTTC.

This clonotype was seen at least ten times. The rearrangement links TRBV7-2 to TRBJ2-3; the D is unclear. Per germline, CDR1 SGHTA and CDR2 FQGNSA. V lost 2 bases to trimming and J lost 8 bases, with 5 bases between them. This CDR3 has 11 amino acids. The CDR3 sequence is CASSLIGTQYF. The CDR3 coding sequence is TGTGCCAGCAGCTTAATCGGTACGCAGTATTTT.

This clonotype was seen more than once but under ten times. The rearrangement joins TRBV20-1 to TRBJ2-5; TRBD2 matches 10 bases. The CDR3 extends over 15 amino acids. The V gene's germline CDR1 is DFQATT and CDR2 SNEGSKA (reference sequence). V lost 0 bases and J lost 6; bases outside the gene matches: 7. The CDR3 nucleotides read TGCAGTGCTAGAGACGGGACTAGCGCGGTTAAGACCCAGTACTTC. Its protein product is CSARDGTSAVKTQYF.

The chain combines TRBV7-9 with TRBJ2-2; D gene ambiguous. The CDR3 totals 10 residues. CDR1 and CDR2 (germline): SEHNR, FQNEAQ (reference sequence). The CDR3, as DNA: TGTGCTCCGAGGACCGGGGAGCTGTTTTTT. Translating gives CAPRTGELFF.

The chain links TRBV12-3 or TRBV12-4 to TRBJ1-2; the D is unclear. V gave up 2 bases and J gave up 8 bases, with 15 bases separating them. This CDR3 region has 14 residues. CDR3 sequence (DNA): TGTGCCAGCAGTTTACGGCAGACCCCCTCCGGCTACACCTTC. It translates to CASSLRQTPSGYTF.